One sample yielded the 3 T cell receptor beta chains listed below, sequenced in a study of blood T cell repertoires in COVID-19 (dated by TCRdb to the early 2020s). The receptor library was made with the immunoSEQ multiplex PCR assay. TCRdb provides this immuneACCESS table in a form limited to in-frame rearrangements. Some clones are lacking; in checked studies, under half of them reflect an unresolved V gene, and why the rest are absent is not known. For this sample the table gives around 35,000 clones, of which approximately 86% were detected only once. The ten largest clonotypes hold 60% to 70% of the sample. Sequencing input: peripheral blood. The receptor set was obtained from a man in his 70s with acute or convalescent COVID-19.

The chain joins TRBV6-5 to TRBJ2-7; 9 positions agree with TRBD1. The V and J ends lost 3 bases and 2 bases, in that order; junction bases with no gene match: 2. This CDR3 comprises 14 residues. The germline V gene encodes CDR1 MNHEY and CDR2 SVGAGI. CDR3 DNA: TGTGCCAGCAGTTATGGGACAGGGCCCTACGAGCAGTACTTC. Encoded protein: CASSYGTGPYEQYF.

The chain is built from TRBV12-3 or TRBV12-4 and TRBJ1-2, with TRBD1 matching 7 bases. The CDR3 extends over 13 amino acids. Unmatched junction bases numbered 6, after V lost 7 bases and J lost 4 bases. The CDR3 loop reads CASNKGAVYGYTF. Here the CDR3 DNA reads TGTGCCAGCAATAAGGGGGCGGTCTATGGCTACACCTTC.

A word on this clone: Sequence at one end of the junction differs from germline and may be a read error. This chain links TRBV2 with TRBJ2-2; TRBD1 matches 7 bases. Per the germline V gene, CDR1 is SNHLY and CDR2 is FYNNEI. CDR3 length equals 15 residues. The CDR3 protein is CASREGGAGTGELFF. The CDR3, as DNA: TGTGCCAGCAGGGAAGGGGGCGCAGGAACCGGGGAGCTGTTTTTT.